A single sample gave rise to the 3 T cell receptor beta chains below, sequenced in a study of T cells in Graves' hyperthyroidism and ophthalmopathy. TCR beta CDR3 region amplification was performed from RNA transcripts. The HTBI primer set was used in a first-round RT-PCR of the TCR CDR3. TCRdb re-analysed the multiplex PCR reads in MiXCR, keeping a single row per CDR3 protein. The data contain approximately 400,000 distinct CDR3 sequences, roughly 15% of them singletons. Sequencing was carried out using blood. All receptors derive from a woman in her 30s with Graves' ophthalmopathy.

The sample holds many counts of this clonotype. CDR3 amino acids: CASSLEGGRGYTF. CDR3 coding DNA: TGTGCCAGCAGCTTAGAAGGGGGCAGGGGCTACACCTTC. V usage is TRBV11-2 and J usage is TRBJ1-2; 7 nucleotides line up with TRBD1. Germline V gene sequence: CDR1 SGHAT, CDR2 FQNNGV. This CDR3 is 13 amino acids long. After removal of 0 bases from V and 8 bases from J, the junction contained 3 bases not matched to a gene.

This clonotype was counted many times. One junction end does not reproduce the germline sequence, and a read error may be involved. The CDR3 loop reads CASSPGLNTGELFF. In DNA form, the CDR3 reads TGCGCCAGCAGCCCGGGTCTCAACACCGGGGAGCTGTTTTTT. V is TRBV27 and J is TRBJ2-2; D ambiguous. This CDR3 is 14 amino acids long. Germline-derived CDR1 and CDR2 are MNHEY and SMNVEV (reference sequence).

This clonotype was seen many times. The chain couples TRBV9 to TRBJ1-2; D is unclear. In germline, CDR1 is SGDLS, CDR2 YYNGEE. This CDR3 has 14 residues. V dropped 4 bases and J dropped 6 bases, with 16 bases sitting between them. CDR3 protein: CASSLGQPGDGYTF. In DNA, the CDR3 is TGTGCCAGCAGCCTTGGGCAACCCGGGGATGGCTACACCTTC.